This T cell receptor (beta chain) was identified in a study of identifying expanded T cells in peripheral blood. Libraries were prepared by immunoSEQ multiplex PCR; TCRdb keeps only in-frame clonotypes and omits some of them. The sample gives about 76,000 clones, 84% of which show up once; approximately 20% is in the top ten. Germline lookup yields CDR1 SEHNR and CDR2 FQNEAQ (reference sequence). This CDR3 region has 16 residues. The trim removed 2 bases at V and 2 bases at J, leaving 7 bases unmatched. The gene calls are TRBV7-9 and TRBJ2-7, with TRBD1 matching over 9 bases. This sequence originates from a person aged 18 to 69 in good health. Sequenced input: blood. In nucleotides, the CDR3 is TGTGCCAGCAGCTTAAGTCGTACAGGGGGCGCCTACGAGCAGTACTTC. It specifies CASSLSRTGGAYEQYF.